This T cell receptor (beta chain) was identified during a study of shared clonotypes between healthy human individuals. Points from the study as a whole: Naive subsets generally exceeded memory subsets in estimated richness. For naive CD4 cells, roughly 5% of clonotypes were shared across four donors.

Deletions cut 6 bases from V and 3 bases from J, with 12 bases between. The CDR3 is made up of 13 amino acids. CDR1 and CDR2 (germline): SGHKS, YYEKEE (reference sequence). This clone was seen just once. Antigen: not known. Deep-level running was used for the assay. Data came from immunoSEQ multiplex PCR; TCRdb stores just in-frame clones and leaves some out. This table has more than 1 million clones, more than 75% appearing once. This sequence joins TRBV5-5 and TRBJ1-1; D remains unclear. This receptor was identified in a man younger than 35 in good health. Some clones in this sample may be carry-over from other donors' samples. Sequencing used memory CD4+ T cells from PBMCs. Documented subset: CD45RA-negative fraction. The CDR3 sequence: CASTVDRDTEAFF. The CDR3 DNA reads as TGTGCCAGCACCGTGGACCGAGACACTGAAGCTTTCTTT. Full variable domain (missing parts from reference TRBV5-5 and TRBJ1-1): DAGVTQSPTHLIKTRGQQVTLRCSPISGHKSVSWYQQVLGQGPQFIFQYYEKEERGRGNFPDRFSARQFPNYSSELNVNALLLGDSALYLCASTVDRDTEAFFGQGTRLTVV.